The 5 T cell receptor beta chains below come from one sample, sequenced in a study of cytomegalovirus exposure and HLA in healthy donors. The PCR had 60 Vbeta and 13 Jbeta primers. Sequencing used immunoSEQ multiplex PCR; TCRdb keeps in-frame clones, though not all of them. The top ten clones hold about 3% of a sample with roughly 190,000 clones, about four fifths of them seen once. Sequenced: PBMCs. The receptors were gathered from a female donor in good health and CMV-seronegative.

This clone was detected a few times. This chain's CDR3 is CASSSFLGASQHF. The CDR3 region has the DNA TGTGCCAGCAGCTCCTTTCTAGGGGCGTCCCAGCATTTT. The rearrangement links TRBV7-3 to TRBJ1-5, with D possibly being TRBD1 (5 bases). Per the germline V gene, CDR1 is SGHTA and CDR2 is FQGTGA. CDR3 length: 13 amino acids. V lost 4 bases to trimming and J lost 11 bases, with 15 bases between them. The entire variable domain, with the rest obtained from reference TRBV7-3 and TRBJ1-5, is as follows: GAGVSQTPSNKVTEKGKYVELRCDPISGHTALYWYRQSLGQGPEFLIYFQGTGAADDSGLPNDRFFAVRPEGSVSTLKIQRTERGDSAVYLCASSSFLGASQHFGDGTRLSIL.

This clone turned up a few times. CDR3 region: CASSKQGAVNTGELFF. As DNA, the CDR3 is TGTGCCAGCAGCAAGCAGGGGGCAGTCAACACCGGGGAGCTGTTTTTT. This chain links TRBV7-8 with TRBJ2-2; 8 nucleotides match TRBD1. Germline V lookup: CDR1 SGHVS, CDR2 FQNEAQ. Trimming took 5 bases from V and 2 from J; bases not matched to a gene: 7. The CDR3 has 16 amino acids.

The chain has TRBV7-8 and TRBJ1-3; no reliable D call. CDR1 and CDR2 from the germline V gene are SGHVS and FQNEAQ. V was shortened by 5 bases and J by 0 bases, with 8 bases between the two germline ends. The CDR3 is 14 amino acids. This chain's CDR3 is CASSLSHSGNTIYF. For the CDR3, the DNA is TGTGCCAGCAGCCTCAGTCACTCTGGAAACACCATATATTTT.

This sequence joins TRBV11-3 and TRBJ2-3; 9 nucleotides match TRBD2. Trimming cost V 3 bases and J 2 bases; bases outside gene matches: 3. Germline V gene sequence: CDR1 SGHNT, CDR2 YENEEA. The CDR3 is made up of 15 amino acids. CDR3 DNA sequence: TGTGCCAGCAGCTTTGCGGGAGGGACCACAGATACGCAGTATTTT. Translation gives CASSFAGGTTDTQYF.

This rearrangement joins TRBV7-2 to TRBJ1-5; D is unclear. From germline, CDR1 is SGHTA and CDR2 FQGNSA. The CDR3 sequence is 14 residues long. Trimming cost V 4 bases and J 2 bases, with 9 bases left between them. CDR3 sequence (DNA): TGTGCCAGCAGCTGGAATCGGGGCAATCAGCCCCAGCATTTT. Its translation: CASSWNRGNQPQHF.